Shown below are 9 T cell receptor beta chains from a single sample sequenced in a study of metastatic and nonmetastatic thyroid tumors. TCRdb reassembled clones from the PCR reads with MiXCR. The sample lists around 15,000 clones, 3% to 4% occurring once. No treatment of any kind had been given to any patient before thyroid surgery. The specimen was tumor tissue. These receptors came from a female donor with papillary thyroid cancer or a benign thyroid nodule (not recorded which). Some clones in this sample may be carry-over from other donors' samples.

Worth noting for this clone: Without the conserved terminal phenylalanine or tryptophan, this CDR3 likely stems from a read error. The DNA is left out, because the CDR3 cannot be placed on it with certainty; the CDR3 is given as TCRdb lists it. V gene TRBV28 combines with J gene TRBJ1-3. CDR1 MDHEN and CDR2 SYDVKM come from the germline V gene. The CDR3 numbers 12 amino acids, ends counted. The CDR3 protein is CASGQSGNTMYI.

This chain connects TRBV7-9 to TRBJ2-1, with D possibly being TRBD2 (5 bases). This CDR3 is 14 amino acids long. V gave up 5 bases and J gave up 10 bases, with 18 bases separating them. Germline loops: CDR1 SEHNR, CDR2 FQNEAQ (reference sequence). The CDR3 nucleotides are TGTGCCAGCAGCCCTAATGAGGGAGTCGGGGAGCAGTTCTTC. Translating gives CASSPNEGVGEQFF.

This clone was counted only a few times. The chain couples TRBV28 to TRBJ1-3; a possible D gene is TRBD1 (5 bases). V lost 6 bases to trimming and J lost 6 bases, with 12 bases between them. In germline, CDR1 is MDHEN, CDR2 SYDVKM. The CDR3 is made up of 13 amino acids. The CDR3 sequence: CASRRTRENTIYF. The CDR3 region has the DNA TGTGCCAGCAGGCGGACACGGGAAAACACCATATATTTT.

The table lists this clone with a few counts. The chain employs TRBV24-1 and TRBJ2-1; perhaps TRBD2 as D (5 bases). V lost 9 bases to trimming and J lost 12 bases, with 23 bases between them. Germline V gene lookup returns CDR1 KGHDR and CDR2 SFDVKD. The CDR3 totals 14 residues. CDR3 sequence (DNA): TGTGCCACCGGTCGAGGGATTGGACTTCGGGGGCAGTTCTTC. This gives the protein CATGRGIGLRGQFF.

This clone was observed a handful of times. The rearrangement joins TRBV20-1 to TRBJ2-1; D unclear. CDR1 and CDR2 (germline): DFQATT, SNEGSKA (reference sequence). The germline V and J ends were trimmed by 0 bases and 10 bases, with 10 bases remaining between them. The CDR3 runs 12 residues. As DNA, the CDR3 is TGCAGTGCTAGAGAGGGCGCGAGCGAGCAGTTCTTC. Translation gives CSAREGASEQFF.

The CDR3 nucleotides are TGTGCCAGCAGCTTCCGGGAGGGTGGGAGGAATGAGCAGTTCTTC. Protein product: CASSFREGGRNEQFF. The chain links TRBV7-3 to TRBJ2-1, with TRBD2 matching 8 bases. This CDR3 spans 15 amino acids. Germline-derived CDR1 and CDR2 are SGHTA and FQGTGA. Trimming took 3 bases from V and 7 from J; bases not matched to a gene: 8.

This clone was counted only a few times. The rearrangement joins TRBV2 to TRBJ2-6; TRBD1 might be the D (6 bases). V dropped 9 bases and J dropped 4 bases, with 10 bases sitting between them. Per the germline V gene, CDR1 is SNHLY and CDR2 is FYNNEI. The CDR3 has 13 residues. The CDR3 sequence: CARSGAGANVLTF. CDR3 nucleotide sequence: TGTGCCAGGTCAGGGGCGGGGGCCAACGTCCTGACTTTC.

This clone was observed a handful of times. The rearrangement joins TRBV24-1 to TRBJ1-5; TRBD1 matches 7 bases. Looked up from germline, CDR1 is KGHDR and CDR2 is SFDVKD. The trim removed 6 bases at V and 2 bases at J, leaving 3 bases unmatched. The CDR3 covers 14 residues. The CDR3 protein is CATSRRGRNQPQHF. Here the CDR3 DNA reads TGTGCCACCAGTCGGAGGGGGCGCAATCAGCCCCAGCATTTT.

The table lists this clone with a few counts. This chain uses TRBV6-5 with TRBJ1-1; 8 nucleotides match TRBD1. Per the germline V gene, CDR1 is MNHEY and CDR2 is SVGAGI. The V gene end was trimmed by 0 bases and the J gene end by 4 bases; junction bases not matched to a gene: 1. The CDR3 runs to 14 residues. The CDR3 nucleotides are TGTGCCAGCAGTTACTCAACAGGGGGCACTGAAGCTTTCTTT. Protein: CASSYSTGGTEAFF.